These 21 T cell receptor beta chains came from one sample sequenced in a study of PD-1 blockade in classical Hodgkin lymphoma. Every patient relapsed after autologous stem cell transplantation, and brentuximab vedotin exposure varied. Repertoires were generated with immunoSEQ multiplex PCR, while TCRdb's copy carries only in-frame clones and drops some. This sample has 41,000 or so clones; roughly three quarters occur once, and the top ten carry approximately 20%. Sequenced material: peripheral blood mononuclear cells (PBMCs), taken at baseline. Receptors were obtained from a human donor with classical Hodgkin lymphoma.

Comment on this clone: This same CDR3 is encoded by further DNA sequences in the sample. The chain carries TRBV30 and TRBJ1-2; D possibly corresponds to TRBD1 (5 bases). V gave up 4 bases and J gave up 5 bases, with 23 bases separating them. The CDR3 sequence is 16 residues long. Germline V CDR1 and CDR2: GTSNPN, SVGIG (reference sequence). Written as DNA, the CDR3 is TGTGCCTGGAAAGGGACTGCCTTACGTGGTGGGTATGGCTACACCTTC. This gives the protein CAWKGTALRGGYGYTF.

The V call is TRBV19, the J call TRBJ1-5; D not resolved. The CDR3 contains 13 residues. V was cut by 3 bases and J by 7 bases, with 10 bases left in between. Per germline, CDR1 LNHDA and CDR2 SQIVND (reference sequence). In DNA form, the CDR3 reads TGTGCCAGTAGTATTAAGACGGGGCAGCCCCAGCATTTT. Translated: CASSIKTGQPQHF.

This clone was seen only once. Other DNA sequences in this sample translate to the same CDR3. The chain couples TRBV19 to TRBJ2-2; possibly TRBD2 for D (6 bases). Germline V gene lookup returns CDR1 LNHDA and CDR2 SQIVND (reference sequence). This CDR3 contains 14 residues. V was shortened by 6 bases and J by 3 bases, with 11 bases between the two germline ends. The CDR3 sequence is CASSRTTDTGELFF. DNA for the CDR3: TGTGCCAGTAGCAGGACTACGGACACCGGGGAGCTGTTTTTT.

The chain recombines TRBV28 with TRBJ2-7; 10 bases line up with TRBD1. The V gene's germline CDR1 is MDHEN and CDR2 SYDVKM. Trimming removed 6 bases from V and 1 base from J; junction bases left unmatched: 6. The CDR3 is 15 residues long. In DNA form, the CDR3 reads TGTGCCAGCAGACCCGGGACAGGGGCTTCCTACGAGCAGTACTTC. Its translation: CASRPGTGASYEQYF.

The CDR3 DNA reads as TGTGCCAGCTCATCGACAGTGAACACTGAAGCTTTCTTT. It encodes CASSSTVNTEAFF. V is TRBV18 and J is TRBJ1-1, with a weak D call TRBD1 (5 bases). Trimming left V 5 bases short and J 0 bases short, with 7 bases between. Germline V gene data show CDR1 as KGHSH and CDR2 as LQKENI. This CDR3 has 13 residues.

This sequence joins TRBV6-5 and TRBJ1-1, with TRBD1 as a possible D gene (6 bases). This CDR3 comprises 13 residues. V lost 2 bases and J lost 5, with 9 bases in between. CDR1 is MNHEY and CDR2 is SVGAGI in the germline V gene. CDR3 nucleotides: TGTGCCAGCAGTTACACAGGACAGACTGAAGCTTTCTTT. Its translation: CASSYTGQTEAFF.

This rearrangement joins TRBV19 to TRBJ1-5, with 9 bases aligning to TRBD1. This CDR3 comprises 15 residues. The J segment lost 7 bases and the V segment lost 3 bases, leaving 7 bases of the junction unmatched. Germline V lookup: CDR1 LNHDA, CDR2 SQIVND (reference sequence). CDR3 residues: CASSMGTGMGQPQHF. Here the CDR3 DNA reads TGTGCCAGTAGTATGGGGACAGGGATGGGGCAGCCCCAGCATTTT.

This clone was counted many times. The V and J genes are TRBV19 and TRBJ1-1, with D perhaps matching TRBD1 (5 bases). The CDR3 is 13 amino acids. The germline V gene has CDR1 LNHDA and CDR2 SQIVND (reference sequence). The V gene lost 7 bases and the J gene lost 1 base, with 10 bases spanning the gap. CDR3 DNA sequence: TGTGCCAGTAAACAGGACCCGAACACTGAAGCTTTCTTT. It encodes CASKQDPNTEAFF.

DNA for the CDR3: TGTGCCAGCAGTTTAAGGGGGGGTATCTATGGCTACACCTTC. This sequence encodes CASSLRGGIYGYTF. The V call is TRBV27, the J call TRBJ1-2; D is perhaps TRBD1 (6 bases). V was trimmed by 2 bases and J by 4 bases, leaving 11 bases between them. The CDR3 has 14 residues. Germline V lookup: CDR1 MNHEY, CDR2 SMNVEV (reference sequence).

This clone has just a few counts. The chain recombines TRBV2 with TRBJ1-2, with TRBD1 matching 11 bases. The CDR3 spans 13 residues. J gave up 8 bases and V 7 bases, and 6 bases lay outside the gene matches. Germline V CDR1 and CDR2: SNHLY, FYNNEI. The CDR3 DNA follows: TGTGCCAGCACCGCGGGACAGGGGGGAGGCTACACCTTC. It codes for CASTAGQGGGYTF.

V usage is TRBV10-1 and J usage is TRBJ2-1, with 7 bases lining up with TRBD1. Germline V gene lookup returns CDR1 WNHNN and CDR2 SYGVQD (reference sequence). The CDR3 consists of 13 residues. V trimming: 4 bases; J trimming: 7 bases; junction bases outside the gene matches: 4. The CDR3 region is CASSGGQLNEQFF. DNA of the CDR3: TGCGCCAGCAGTGGGGGACAGTTAAATGAGCAGTTCTTC.

This chain connects TRBV7-9 to TRBJ2-1, with 13 bases lining up with TRBD2. V lost 1 base and J lost 4; bases outside the gene matches: 7. Germline CDR1 is SEHNR and CDR2 is FQNEAQ (reference sequence). The CDR3 has 18 amino acids. The CDR3 DNA is TGTGCCAGCAGCTTAGTCACGACTAGCGGGAGGTATTACAATGAGCAGTTCTTC. Protein product: CASSLVTTSGRYYNEQFF.

The CDR3 DNA reads as TGTGCCAGCAGCCTCCAGGGTGGGCCCTACGAGCAGTACTTC. Translation gives CASSLQGGPYEQYF. V gene TRBV7-2 combines with J gene TRBJ2-7; D is perhaps TRBD1 (5 bases). The V and J ends lost 5 bases and 2 bases respectively, with 13 bases between them. Germline V gives CDR1 SGHTA, CDR2 FQGNSA. CDR3 size: 14 residues.

The chain recombines TRBV30 with TRBJ1-6; D ambiguous. CDR1 is GTSNPN, CDR2 SVGIG, per germline (reference sequence). Deletions cut 2 bases from V and 11 bases from J, with 10 bases between. The CDR3 length is 12 residues. The CDR3 coding sequence is TGTGCCTGGAGTAAGGGTCCCCCACCCCTCCACTTT. Translating gives CAWSKGPPPLHF. The entire variable domain, with the rest obtained from reference TRBV30 and TRBJ1-6, is as follows: SQTIHQWPATLVQPVGSPLSLECTVEGTSNPNLYWYRQAAGRGLQLLFYSVGIGQISSEVPQNLSASRPQDRQFILSSKKLLLSDSGFYLCAWSKGPPPLHFGNGTRLTVT.

The chain is built from TRBV7-9 and TRBJ1-5; tentatively, D is TRBD1 (5 bases). Trimming took 3 bases from V and 7 from J, leaving 16 bases between them. The germline V gene has CDR1 SEHNR and CDR2 FQNEAQ (reference sequence). This CDR3 is built from 15 residues. The CDR3 reads CASSLGLGVGQPQHF. CDR3 coding DNA: TGTGCCAGCAGCTTGGGCCTAGGGGTAGGCCAGCCCCAGCATTTT.

This rearrangement joins TRBV27 to TRBJ2-1; D is perhaps TRBD1 (5 bases). V lost 5 bases and J lost 1, with 9 bases in between. Germline V lookup: CDR1 MNHEY, CDR2 SMNVEV (reference sequence). The CDR3 extends over 14 amino acids. The DNA for the CDR3 is TGTGCCAGCAGTCTTCGACAGTCCTACAATGAGCAGTTCTTC. It is translated as CASSLRQSYNEQFF.

This chain joins TRBV7-8 and TRBJ1-5; tentatively, D is TRBD1 (6 bases). Germline V gene data show CDR1 as SGHVS and CDR2 as FQNEAQ. This CDR3 comprises 17 residues. Trimming shortened V by 5 bases and J by 5 bases, and 22 bases separated the two germline ends. The CDR3 sequence is CASSLRERGRWYQPQHF. CDR3 bases: TGTGCCAGCAGCCTACGGGAGAGGGGGAGGTGGTATCAGCCCCAGCATTTT.

The chain joins TRBV6-1 to TRBJ1-2; D remains ambiguous. The CDR3 runs 13 residues. V lost 5 bases, J lost 3 bases, and 10 bases lay in between. CDR1 and CDR2 from the germline V gene are MNHNS and SASEGT. The CDR3 sequence is CASSPTPDYGYTF. The CDR3 DNA reads as TGTGCCAGCAGTCCCACCCCTGACTATGGCTACACCTTC.

The V call is TRBV28, the J call TRBJ2-5; D is undetermined. Germline CDR1 reads MDHEN; CDR2 reads SYDVKM. Trimming took 4 bases from V and 3 from J, leaving 18 bases between them. This CDR3 comprises 16 residues. The CDR3 DNA reads TGTGCCAGCAGTTCACAAATCTCGGCAAGAGAAGAGACCCAGTACTTC. Translated: CASSSQISAREETQYF. Supplemented by reference TRBV28 and TRBJ2-5, the full variable domain reads DVKVTQSSRYLVKRTGEKVFLECVQDMDHENMFWYRQDPGLGLRLIYFSYDVKMKEKGDIPEGYSVSREKKERFSLILESASTNQTSMYLCASSSQISAREETQYFGPGTRLLVL.

In this sample, this clone turned up a few times. The chain employs TRBV27 and TRBJ2-7; 10 bases agree with TRBD2. CDR3 length: 15 amino acids. Losses at the gene ends were 5 bases for V and 1 base for J; bases not matched to a gene: 5. The germline CDR1 and CDR2 sequences are MNHEY and SMNVEV (reference sequence). The CDR3 DNA sequence: TGTGCCAGCAGTCCCGGACTAGCGGTTTCCTACGAGCAGTACTTC. Translating gives CASSPGLAVSYEQYF.

V gene TRBV6-1 combines with J gene TRBJ1-2; tentatively, D is TRBD1 (6 bases). The V end lost 2 bases, the J end lost 7 bases, and 11 bases lay between the germline ends. The germline CDR1 and CDR2 sequences are MNHNS and SASEGT. The CDR3 loop spans 13 amino acids. CDR3 in DNA: TGTGCCAGCAGTGAACTATCAGGGGCTGGCTACACCTTC. Its translation is CASSELSGAGYTF.